The T cell receptor (beta chain) described here comes from a study of CD8+ T cells in alopecia areata. General study results and limits: Higher clonality than in normal scalp was seen in lesional scalp, especially alopecia totalis/universalis. TCR sharing was clearer in mice than between patients, perhaps partly owing to patient HLA diversity. Normal-skin resident alphabeta T cells also appear among scalp sample sequences.

This clone occurred a few times. Its antigen is unknown. The sorting of PBMCs gave CD4+ and CD8+ T cells. Germline V CDR1 and CDR2: MNHEY, SVGAGI. Trimming took 2 bases from V and 2 from J, leaving 11 bases between them. This CDR3 region has 15 residues. Investigators isolated RNA and reverse transcribed it into cDNA to act as the sequencing template. Produced via immunoSEQ multiplex PCR; TCRdb's table is partial and in-frame only. Of 150,000 to 200,000 clones detected, roughly 60% appear once; the ten largest clones hold about 4.9%. The clonotype comes from a human donor in good health. The sample consisted of CD4+ T cells sorted from blood. This rearrangement joins TRBV6-5 to TRBJ2-3, with D uncertain. As DNA, the CDR3 is TGTGCCAGCAGTTACGTTGGAGCGTCCACAGATACGCAGTATTTT. This codes for CASSYVGASTDTQYF.